Listed below are T cell receptor beta chains from one sample, sequenced in a study of lymphopenia after photon versus proton radiotherapy. Measured with immunoSEQ multiplex PCR; TCRdb has only the in-frame clones, and not every one. The sample lists tens of thousands of clones; under 95% were seen once. The specimen was peripheral blood, collected from a patient treated with photon-based radiotherapy. Receptors were obtained from a woman aged 70-85 years with pancreatic cancer. Both conserved end residues are part of each CDR3. Fields, in order: V gene, J gene, D gene, CDR3 DNA, CDR3 protein. The D gene is left open where the match is weak.

v_call: TRBV27; j_call: TRBJ1-1; d_call: .; cdr3_nt: TGTGCCAGCCACCGGGTTTTACACGCAGGTCGTGCATCCACTGAAGCTTTCTTT; cdr3_aa: CASHRVLHAGRASTEAFF
v_call: TRBV14; j_call: TRBJ1-2; d_call: TRBD1; cdr3_nt: TGTGCCAGCAGCCAACTACCCGGTCGGGACAGTTTACTCTCTAACTATGGCTACACCTTC; cdr3_aa: CASSQLPGRDSLLSNYGYTF
v_call: TRBV18; j_call: TRBJ2-3; d_call: TRBD2; cdr3_nt: TGTGCCAGCTCACCCTCCGTGGGGGGGAGCACAGATACGCAGTATTTT; cdr3_aa: CASSPSVGGSTDTQYF
v_call: TRBV27; j_call: TRBJ1-2; d_call: .; cdr3_nt: TGTGCCAGCAGTCCCTCAGCCTCGATGTATGGCTACACCTTC; cdr3_aa: CASSPSASMYGYTF
v_call: TRBV7-2; j_call: TRBJ2-1; d_call: TRBD2; cdr3_nt: TGTGCCAGCAGCTTAGCGCTAAGGGCTAGCGGGAGTAACTATGAGCAGTTCTTC; cdr3_aa: CASSLALRASGSNYEQFF
v_call: TRBV5-1; j_call: TRBJ2-7; d_call: .; cdr3_nt: TGCGCCAGCAGCTTGAGGGGCGGACACTACGAGCAGTACTTC; cdr3_aa: CASSLRGGHYEQYF
v_call: TRBV4-3; j_call: TRBJ1-1; d_call: TRBD1; cdr3_nt: TGCGCCAGCAGCCAAGTACAGGGGCGCGTGAACACTGAAGCTTTCTTT; cdr3_aa: CASSQVQGRVNTEAFF
v_call: TRBV7-2; j_call: TRBJ1-1; d_call: TRBD1; cdr3_nt: TGTGCCAGCAGCTCCACAGGGGGCGCGTACACTGAAGCTTTCTTT; cdr3_aa: CASSSTGGAYTEAFF
v_call: TRBV28; j_call: TRBJ2-1; d_call: TRBD2; cdr3_nt: TGTGCCAGCAGTCCAGCGGGAGGGGGAGGCAATGAGCAGTTCTTC; cdr3_aa: CASSPAGGGGNEQFF
v_call: TRBV2; j_call: TRBJ2-7; d_call: TRBD1; cdr3_nt: TGTGCCAGCAGTCCCATTCCCGGGACAGCCTACGAGCAGTACTTC; cdr3_aa: CASSPIPGTAYEQYF